Below, 30 T cell receptor beta chains from the same sample are listed, as sequenced in a study of beta chain features in type 1 diabetes. No antigens are known for them. Study results and limitations: All four CD4+ subsets of Type 1 diabetes patients contained TCRB CDR3s that were moderately but significantly shorter.

Expressed TCRB transcripts were sequenced, since all the RNA that had been isolated was reverse transcribed. Generated by immunoSEQ multiplex PCR, the TCRdb table keeps only in-frame clones and is missing some. The data show hundreds of thousands of clones, 13% seen once. The material sequenced was naive CD4+ T cells from blood. Source of these receptors: a man between 18 and 35 years old with type 1 diabetes.

This clone was counted between two and nine times. The chain uses TRBV6-1 and TRBJ1-4; D is undetermined. Germline CDR1 is MNHNS and CDR2 is SASEGT. V was pared by 6 bases and J by 5 bases, with 10 bases between. There are 13 residues in the CDR3. CDR3 sequence reads: CASSRERNEKLFF. Here the CDR3 DNA reads TGTGCCAGCAGCCGAGAGAGGAATGAAAAACTGTTTTTT.

This chain joins TRBV5-4 and TRBJ1-2, with 8 bases that match TRBD1. J was trimmed by 0 bases and V by 2 bases; bases with no gene match: 0. The CDR3 loop spans 14 amino acids. Looked up from germline, CDR1 is SGHNT and CDR2 is YYREEE (reference sequence). The CDR3 bases are TGTGCCAGCAGCTTACAGGGGGCTAACTATGGCTACACCTTC. Translation gives CASSLQGANYGYTF.

In its sample, this clone was seen a few times. The J gene is TRBJ2-7, the V gene TRBV30; 10 bases match TRBD1. The CDR3 is made up of 16 amino acids. J was trimmed by 3 bases and V by 3 bases; bases with no gene match: 11. Looked up from germline, CDR1 is GTSNPN and CDR2 is SVGIG (reference sequence). CDR3 in DNA: TGTGCCTGGAGGAGGGCGGACCGGGACAGGGGCTACGAGCAGTACTTC. Amino acid sequence: CAWRRADRDRGYEQYF.

The chain combines TRBV4-1 with TRBJ1-6; D call uncertain. CDR3 length: 12 amino acids. From germline, CDR1 is MGHRA and CDR2 YSYEKL. The V and J ends lost 4 bases and 7 bases respectively, with 5 bases between them. The CDR3 sequence is CASSPPNSPLHF. The DNA for the CDR3 is TGCGCCAGCAGCCCACCAAATTCACCCCTCCACTTT.

This chain joins TRBV5-4 and TRBJ2-2, with TRBD1 as a possible D gene (6 bases). Germline-derived CDR1 and CDR2 are SGHNT and YYREEE (reference sequence). The CDR3 runs 14 residues. The germline V and J ends were trimmed by 2 bases and 4 bases, with 9 bases remaining between them. The CDR3 DNA sequence: TGTGCCAGCAGCTTCCCCAGGGGCACCGGGGAGCTGTTTTTT. Its protein product is CASSFPRGTGELFF.

The V call is TRBV27, the J call TRBJ1-2, with 7 positions matching TRBD1. Germline V gene data show CDR1 as MNHEY and CDR2 as SMNVEV (reference sequence). This CDR3 region has 14 residues. Trimming took 0 bases from V and 7 from J; bases not matched to a gene: 5. CDR3 sequence: CASSLSPGTAGYTF. Here the CDR3 DNA reads TGTGCCAGCAGTTTATCTCCCGGGACAGCTGGCTACACCTTC.

This clone was recorded a few times. The genes are TRBV10-3 and TRBJ1-6; D is ambiguous. Germline lookup yields CDR1 ENHRY and CDR2 SYGVKD. The V gene lost 0 bases and the J gene lost 5 bases, with 11 bases spanning the gap. CDR3 length: 16 residues. The CDR3 sequence: CAISESEGPDNSPLHF. The CDR3 DNA reads TGTGCCATCAGTGAGTCGGAAGGGCCCGATAATTCACCCCTCCACTTT.

This clone came up a few times. Other DNA sequences of this sample code for an identical CDR3. The genes are TRBV28 and TRBJ2-3; 8 bases match TRBD2. Trimming removed 6 bases from V and 2 bases from J; junction bases left unmatched: 7. Germline-derived CDR1 and CDR2 are MDHEN and SYDVKM. The CDR3 has 15 amino acids. The CDR3 reads CASSLGLANTDTQYF. In DNA form, the CDR3 reads TGTGCCAGCAGCCTCGGACTAGCAAACACAGATACGCAGTATTTT. Full variable domain (outside the CDR3, taken from reference TRBV28 and TRBJ2-3): DVKVTQSSRYLVKRTGEKVFLECVQDMDHENMFWYRQDPGLGLRLIYFSYDVKMKEKGDIPEGYSVSREKKERFSLILESASTNQTSMYLCASSLGLANTDTQYFGPGTRLTVL.

The chain has TRBV7-9 and TRBJ1-1; no clear D gene. V gave up 1 base and J gave up 1 base, with 10 bases separating them. This CDR3 contains 15 residues. In germline, CDR1 is SEHNR, CDR2 FQNEAQ (reference sequence). CDR3 protein: CASSLDGLGNTEAFF. The CDR3 bases are TGTGCCAGCAGCTTAGACGGATTGGGGAACACTGAAGCTTTCTTT.

This clone was observed a handful of times. The chain links TRBV2 to TRBJ1-6; no reliable D call. Per germline, CDR1 SNHLY and CDR2 FYNNEI. This CDR3 contains 13 residues. V dropped 4 bases and J dropped 12 bases, with 13 bases sitting between them. The CDR3 DNA reads TGTGCCAGCAGTGCGGCGCCAAATGGACCCCTCCACTTT. It translates to CASSAAPNGPLHF. Together with reference TRBV2 and TRBJ1-6, the CDR3 gives the full variable domain: EPEVTQTPSHQVTQMGQEVILRCVPISNHLYFYWYRQILGQKVEFLVSFYNNEISEKSEIFDDQFSVERPDGSNFTLKIRSTKLEDSAMYFCASSAAPNGPLHFGNGTRLTVT.

The chain combines TRBV4-1 with TRBJ2-5; 7 bases are shared with TRBD2. The CDR3 sequence is 14 residues long. J lost 2 bases, V lost 4 bases, and 4 bases had no gene match. The V gene's germline CDR1 is MGHRA and CDR2 YSYEKL. This chain's CDR3 is CASSLQGLQETQYF. In DNA form, the CDR3 reads TGCGCCAGCAGCCTTCAGGGACTACAAGAGACCCAGTACTTC.

Regarding this clone: One end of the junction does not line up with germline, which may come from a read error. The sample carries other DNA sequences with the same CDR3. V is TRBV9 and J is TRBJ1-6; D is unclear. The CDR3 has 15 residues. The V gene's germline CDR1 is SGDLS and CDR2 YYNGEE. The CDR3 here is CASSVGWGTDSPLHF. Here the CDR3 DNA reads TGTGCCAGCAGCGTAGGGTGGGGTACTGATTCACCTCTCCACTTT.

This clone appeared a few times. The gene calls are TRBV28 and TRBJ2-7; 10 bases are shared with TRBD1. The CDR3 extends over 15 amino acids. Trimming removed 6 bases from V and 4 bases from J; junction bases left unmatched: 9. From germline, CDR1 is MDHEN and CDR2 SYDVKM. The CDR3: CASSPGTGDLYEQYF. In DNA, the CDR3 is TGTGCCAGCAGCCCCGGGACAGGGGACTTATACGAGCAGTACTTC.

This clone was detected only a few times. The gene calls are TRBV7-9 and TRBJ2-1; D remains unclear. This CDR3 spans 13 amino acids. V lost 3 bases, J lost 6 bases, and 9 bases lay in between. CDR1 and CDR2 (germline): SEHNR, FQNEAQ (reference sequence). The CDR3, as DNA: TGTGCCAGCAGCTTCGTCCCTCCCAATGAGCAGTTCTTC. Its translation: CASSFVPPNEQFF.

This chain connects TRBV6-5 to TRBJ1-2, with D possibly being TRBD1 (5 bases). The CDR3 length is 13 residues. Germline CDR1 is MNHEY and CDR2 is SVGAGI. The V and J ends lost 6 bases and 4 bases respectively, with 12 bases between them. CDR3 in amino acids: CASSLGRTYGYTF. CDR3 in DNA: TGTGCCAGCAGCCTGGGACGGACCTATGGCTACACCTTC.

The genes are TRBV5-1 and TRBJ1-2; D is perhaps TRBD1 (6 bases). Germline assignment: CDR1 SGHRS and CDR2 YFSETQ. V was trimmed by 4 bases and J by 3 bases, leaving 10 bases between them. This CDR3 is 13 amino acids long. CDR3 nucleotides: TGCGCCAGCAGCCCGGGACACCACTATGGCTACACCTTC. Translated: CASSPGHHYGYTF.

V is TRBV10-3 and J is TRBJ2-2, with 9 bases fitting TRBD1. The CDR3 extends over 16 amino acids. Per the germline V gene, CDR1 is ENHRY and CDR2 is SYGVKD. V was pared by 2 bases and J by 0 bases, with 1 base of the junction left unmatched. The CDR3 is CAISETGGTNTGELFF. CDR3 bases: TGTGCCATCAGTGAGACAGGGGGCACGAACACCGGGGAGCTGTTTTTT.

There are a few counts of this clone. This sequence joins TRBV30 and TRBJ1-1; the D gene is possibly TRBD1 (5 bases). The length of the CDR3 is 17 residues. The germline CDR1 and CDR2 sequences are GTSNPN and SVGIG (reference sequence). V was trimmed by 1 base and J by 0 bases, leaving 18 bases between them. The DNA for the CDR3 is TGTGCCTGGAGTGAGACACTAGACAGTCGTATGAACACTGAAGCTTTCTTT. Translated, it gives CAWSETLDSRMNTEAFF.

On this clone itself: Other DNA sequences of this sample code for an identical CDR3. Here the CDR3 DNA reads TGCAGCGTTGGGAACAATGAGCAGTTCTTC. Translated, it gives CSVGNNEQFF. V gene TRBV29-1 combines with J gene TRBJ2-1; the D is unclear. The CDR3 length is 10 residues. Germline CDR1 SQVTM, CDR2 ANQGSEA. V dropped 4 bases and J dropped 5 bases, with 3 bases sitting between them.

Only a few counts were recorded for this clone. The chain uses TRBV27 and TRBJ1-6, with unresolved D. The CDR3 covers 12 residues. Trimming pared 5 bases from V and 8 bases from J, leaving 7 bases between. Germline CDR1 reads MNHEY; CDR2 reads SMNVEV (reference sequence). The CDR3 region is CASSQPYSPLHF. The CDR3 region has the DNA TGTGCCAGCAGTCAACCCTATTCACCCCTCCACTTT.

This chain uses TRBV7-8 with TRBJ1-6; D is undetermined. This CDR3 is built from 13 residues. Looked up from germline, CDR1 is SGHVS and CDR2 is FQNEAQ. Between the trimmed V and J ends, which lost 1 base and 10 bases, there was a span of 8 bases. For the CDR3, the DNA is TGTGCCAGCAGCTTAGTATCCCCCTCACCCCTCCACTTT. Translation: CASSLVSPSPLHF. The whole variable domain, filled in from reference TRBV7-8 and TRBJ1-6, reads GAGVSQSPRYKVAKRGQDVALRCDPISGHVSLFWYQQALGQGPEFLTYFQNEAQLDKSGLPSDRFFAERPEGSVSTLKIQRTQQEDSAVYLCASSLVSPSPLHFGNGTRLTVT.

In regard to this clone: This specimen includes other DNA sequences encoding the same CDR3. The V call is TRBV7-9, the J call TRBJ1-5, with D unclear. The germline V and J ends were trimmed by 5 bases and 4 bases, with 6 bases remaining between them. Germline assignment: CDR1 SEHNR and CDR2 FQNEAQ (reference sequence). The CDR3 is 12 residues long. CDR3 nucleotides: TGTGCCAGCAGCCCACTTAATCAGCCCCAGCATTTT. Translating gives CASSPLNQPQHF. Full variable domain (remainder filled in from reference TRBV7-9 and TRBJ1-5): DTGVSQNPRHKITKRGQNVTFRCDPISEHNRLYWYRQTLGQGPEFLTYFQNEAQLEKSRLLSDRFSAERPKGSFSTLEIQRTEQGDSAMYLCASSPLNQPQHFGDGTRLSIL.

The chain is built from TRBV30 and TRBJ2-7; D might be TRBD1 or TRBD2, each matching 5 bases. Deletions cut 2 bases from V and 1 base from J, with 12 bases between. Germline lookup yields CDR1 GTSNPN and CDR2 SVGIG (reference sequence). This CDR3 is built from 14 residues. CDR3: CAWSPREMSYEQYF. The CDR3 coding sequence is TGTGCCTGGAGTCCCAGGGAGATGTCCTACGAGCAGTACTTC.

The V gene is TRBV28, the J gene TRBJ1-6; D gene uncertain. V dropped 5 bases and J dropped 0 bases, with 5 bases sitting between them. Germline CDR1 and CDR2: MDHEN and SYDVKM. The CDR3 spans 14 residues. CDR3 sequence reads: CASSPSSYNSPLHF. The CDR3 nucleotides are TGTGCCAGCAGTCCAAGCTCCTATAATTCACCCCTCCACTTT.

V is TRBV6-6 and J is TRBJ1-5; 7 positions agree with TRBD1. CDR1 MNHNY and CDR2 SVGAGI come from the germline V gene (reference sequence). CDR3 length: 15 amino acids. V shed 4 bases, J shed 2 bases, and the junction held 5 bases outside the gene matches. The CDR3 sequence: CASSWGGQGNQPQHF. The CDR3 bases are TGTGCCAGCAGTTGGGGCGGACAGGGCAATCAGCCCCAGCATTTT.

The chain links TRBV7-9 to TRBJ1-2; 8 bases are a match to TRBD1. Germline CDR1 SEHNR, CDR2 FQNEAQ (reference sequence). The CDR3 sequence is 15 residues long. With V trimmed by 1 base and J by 3 bases, 4 bases remained unmatched. This chain's CDR3 is CASSLEGQGYYGYTF. The CDR3, as DNA: TGTGCCAGCAGCTTAGAAGGACAGGGCTACTATGGCTACACCTTC.

This clone has a handful of counts. The V and J genes are TRBV30 and TRBJ1-2, with 7 bases lining up with TRBD1. Trimming removed 0 bases from V and 2 bases from J; junction bases left unmatched: 6. Germline CDR1 GTSNPN, CDR2 SVGIG (reference sequence). CDR3 length: 15 residues. The CDR3 bases are TGTGCCTGGAGTGTCCCACCACAGGGGAACTATGGCTACACCTTC. Residues: CAWSVPPQGNYGYTF.

This clone was observed a few times. The rearrangement uses TRBV13 and TRBJ2-3; perhaps TRBD2 as D (6 bases). Germline CDR1 PRHDT, CDR2 FYEKMQ (reference sequence). V was trimmed by 4 bases and J by 4 bases, leaving 18 bases between them. This CDR3 comprises 16 residues. The CDR3 reads CASSSGLPIIADTQYF. In DNA form, the CDR3 reads TGTGCCAGCAGCTCAGGACTACCGATAATCGCAGATACGCAGTATTTT.

The CDR3 spells CAISESPGEQYF. In DNA, the CDR3 is TGTGCCATCAGTGAGTCTCCCGGCGAGCAGTACTTC. This rearrangement joins TRBV10-3 to TRBJ2-7, with D uncertain. CDR1 is ENHRY, CDR2 SYGVKD, per germline. V lost 0 bases to trimming and J lost 6 bases, with 6 bases between them. CDR3 length: 12 residues.

As for this clone: An end of the junction does not agree with germline; a read error may underlie this. J is TRBJ2-7 and V is TRBV6-5; D remains ambiguous. Germline V gives CDR1 MNHEY, CDR2 SVGAGI. The CDR3 has 12 amino acids. The CDR3 nucleotides are TGTGCCAGTAGTTCGAGCTCCTACGAGCAGTACTTC. Encoded protein: CASSSSSYEQYF.